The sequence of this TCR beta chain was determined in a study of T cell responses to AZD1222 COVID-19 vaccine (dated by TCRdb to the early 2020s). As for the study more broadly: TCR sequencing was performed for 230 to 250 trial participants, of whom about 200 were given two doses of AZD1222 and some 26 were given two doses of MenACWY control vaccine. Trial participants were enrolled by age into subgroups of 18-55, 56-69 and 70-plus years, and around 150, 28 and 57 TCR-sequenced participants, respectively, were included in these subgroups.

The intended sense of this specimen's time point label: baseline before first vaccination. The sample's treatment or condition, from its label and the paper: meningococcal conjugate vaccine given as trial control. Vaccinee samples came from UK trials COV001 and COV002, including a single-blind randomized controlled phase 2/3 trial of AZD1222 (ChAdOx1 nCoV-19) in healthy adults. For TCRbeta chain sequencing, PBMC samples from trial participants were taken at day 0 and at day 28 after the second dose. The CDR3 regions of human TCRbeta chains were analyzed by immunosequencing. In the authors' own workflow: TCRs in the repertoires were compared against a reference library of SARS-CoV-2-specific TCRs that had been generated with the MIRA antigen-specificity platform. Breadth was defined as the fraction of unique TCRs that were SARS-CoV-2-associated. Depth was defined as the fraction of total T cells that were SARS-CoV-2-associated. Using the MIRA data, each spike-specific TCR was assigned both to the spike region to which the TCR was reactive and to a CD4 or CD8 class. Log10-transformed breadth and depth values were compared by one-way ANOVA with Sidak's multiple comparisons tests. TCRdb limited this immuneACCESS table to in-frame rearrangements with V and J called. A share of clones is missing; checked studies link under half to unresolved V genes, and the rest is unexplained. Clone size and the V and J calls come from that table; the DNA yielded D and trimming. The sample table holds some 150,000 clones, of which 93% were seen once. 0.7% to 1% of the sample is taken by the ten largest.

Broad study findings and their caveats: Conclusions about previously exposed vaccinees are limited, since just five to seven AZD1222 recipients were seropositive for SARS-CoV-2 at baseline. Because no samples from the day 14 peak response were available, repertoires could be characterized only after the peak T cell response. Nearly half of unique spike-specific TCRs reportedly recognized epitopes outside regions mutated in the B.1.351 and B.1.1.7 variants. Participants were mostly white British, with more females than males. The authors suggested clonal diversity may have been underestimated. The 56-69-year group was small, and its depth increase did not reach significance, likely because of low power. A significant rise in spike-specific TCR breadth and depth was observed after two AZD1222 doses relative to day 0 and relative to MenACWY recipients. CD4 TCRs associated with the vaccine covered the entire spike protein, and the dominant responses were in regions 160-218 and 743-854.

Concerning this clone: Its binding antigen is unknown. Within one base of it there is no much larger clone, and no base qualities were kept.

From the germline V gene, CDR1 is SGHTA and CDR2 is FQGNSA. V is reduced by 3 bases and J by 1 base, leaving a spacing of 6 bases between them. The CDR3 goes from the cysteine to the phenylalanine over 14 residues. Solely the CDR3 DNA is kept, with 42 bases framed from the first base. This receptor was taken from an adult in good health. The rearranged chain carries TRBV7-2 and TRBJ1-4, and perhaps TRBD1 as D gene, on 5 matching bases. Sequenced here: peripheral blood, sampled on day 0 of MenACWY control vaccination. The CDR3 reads CASSLGVTNEKLFF. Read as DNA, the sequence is TGTGCCAGCAGCTTGGGGGTAACTAATGAAAAACTGTTTTTT.